Listed below are T cell receptor beta chains from one sample, sequenced in a study of CD8 T cells in Susac syndrome. Each CDR3 protein gets one entry after TCRdb re-called the immunoSEQ multiplex PCR reads with MiXCR. Here the sample spans roughly 150,000 distinct CDR3 sequences, roughly 95% being singletons. Input material: CD4+ T cells from PBMCs. These receptors came from a human donor with multiple sclerosis. Both conserved end residues are part of each CDR3. The D gene is left open where the match is weak. The size entry is marked missing in some rows and otherwise reads once, few, many or a size class.

d_gene: -
abundance: -
v_gene: TRBV23-1
j_gene: TRBJ2-1
CDR3nt: TGCGCCAGCAGTCAGGTAGGGTACACCCCGAAGAATGAGCAGTTCTTC
CDR3aa: CASSQVGYTPKNEQFF

d_gene: -
abundance: -
v_gene: TRBV30
j_gene: TRBJ2-1
CDR3nt: TGTGCCTGGAGATTTGCGGGGGCTTCTATTGGGCAGTTCTTC
CDR3aa: CAWRFAGASIGQFF

d_gene: TRBD1
abundance: -
v_gene: TRBV4-1
j_gene: TRBJ2-7
CDR3nt: TGCGCCAGCAGCCAAGATGAGACAGGGTTCGTTTACCGAAACTACGAGCAGTACTTC
CDR3aa: CASSQDETGFVYRNYEQYF

d_gene: -
abundance: -
v_gene: TRBV5-1
j_gene: TRBJ1-5
CDR3nt: TGCGCCAGCAGCTCCGGTGAAGGGCCCCAGCATTTT
CDR3aa: CASSSGEGPQHF

d_gene: -
abundance: -
v_gene: TRBV7-2
j_gene: TRBJ2-7
CDR3nt: TGTGCCAGCAGCGTCCCCGGGAGCGAGTACGAGCAGTACTTC
CDR3aa: CASSVPGSEYEQYF

d_gene: -
abundance: -
v_gene: TRBV5-1
j_gene: TRBJ2-1
CDR3nt: TGCGCCAGCAGCTCCGTGGGGGGCGCCTACAATGAGCAGTTCTTC
CDR3aa: CASSSVGGAYNEQFF

d_gene: -
abundance: -
v_gene: TRBV30
j_gene: TRBJ2-1
CDR3nt: TGTGCCTTAAGAAAAGGCTCTTACAATGAGCAGTTCTTC
CDR3aa: CALRKGSYNEQFF

d_gene: -
abundance: -
v_gene: TRBV28
j_gene: TRBJ1-1
CDR3nt: TGTGCCAGCAGTTTCCCTGGACAGTCCTTTGAAGCTTTCTTT
CDR3aa: CASSFPGQSFEAFF

d_gene: -
abundance: few
v_gene: TRBV30
j_gene: TRBJ2-2
CDR3nt: TGTGCCTCTCGAGGGGCCGGGGAGCTGTTTTTT
CDR3aa: CASRGAGELFF

d_gene: -
abundance: -
v_gene: TRBV28
j_gene: TRBJ1-1
CDR3nt: TGTGCCAGCCGAACGATAACAGTTCGTAAAGCTTTCTTT
CDR3aa: CASRTITVRKAFF

d_gene: TRBD2
abundance: once
v_gene: TRBV6-1
j_gene: TRBJ2-2
CDR3nt: TGTGCCAGCCTTCTCGTGGCTAGCGGCACCGGGGAGCTGTTTTTT
CDR3aa: CASLLVASGTGELFF

d_gene: -
abundance: -
v_gene: TRBV24-1
j_gene: TRBJ2-2
CDR3nt: TGTGCCACCAGTGGTGGACACCTGAACACCGGGGAGCTGTTTTTT
CDR3aa: CATSGGHLNTGELFF

d_gene: -
abundance: -
v_gene: TRBV29-1
j_gene: TRBJ2-5
CDR3nt: TGCAGCGTTGTCCGGACTATACAAGAGACCCAGTACTTC
CDR3aa: CSVVRTIQETQYF

d_gene: -
abundance: -
v_gene: TRBV14
j_gene: TRBJ1-4
CDR3nt: TGTGCCAGCAGCCAAGAAATCATGGGTGAAAAACTGTTTTTT
CDR3aa: CASSQEIMGEKLFF

d_gene: -
abundance: once
v_gene: TRBV6-5
j_gene: TRBJ2-6
CDR3nt: TGTGCCAGCGGCAGGGGATATTCTGGGGCCAACGTCCTGACTTTC
CDR3aa: CASGRGYSGANVLTF

d_gene: -
abundance: -
v_gene: TRBV27
j_gene: TRBJ2-1
CDR3nt: TGTGCCAGCAGCCGCCAGGGCTACTACAATGAGCAGTTCTTC
CDR3aa: CASSRQGYYNEQFF

d_gene: TRBD1
abundance: once
v_gene: TRBV20-1
j_gene: TRBJ1-2
CDR3nt: TGCAGTGCTGGGACAGGGATCGGCTATGGCTACACCTTC
CDR3aa: CSAGTGIGYGYTF

d_gene: -
abundance: few
v_gene: TRBV18
j_gene: TRBJ1-1
CDR3nt: TGTGCCAGCTCACCCGCGGGGAACACTGAAGCTTTCTTT
CDR3aa: CASSPAGNTEAFF

d_gene: -
abundance: -
v_gene: TRBV20-1
j_gene: TRBJ1-3
CDR3nt: TGCAGTGCTCACCCGCGGATGCCTTCTGGAAACACCATATATTTT
CDR3aa: CSAHPRMPSGNTIYF

d_gene: -
abundance: -
v_gene: TRBV6-5
j_gene: TRBJ2-1
CDR3nt: TGTGCCAGCAGTTACAGGGTGTGGGGCAATGAGCAGTTCTTC
CDR3aa: CASSYRVWGNEQFF

d_gene: -
abundance: once
v_gene: TRBV6-6
j_gene: TRBJ1-5
CDR3nt: TGTGCCAGCATTGATCAGGGAGGAGAACAGCCCCAGCATTTT
CDR3aa: CASIDQGGEQPQHF

d_gene: -
abundance: -
v_gene: TRBV6-5
j_gene: TRBJ1-2
CDR3nt: TGTGCCAGCAGCCCTGGGGGGGCGGGCTACACCTTC
CDR3aa: CASSPGGAGYTF

d_gene: TRBD1
abundance: -
v_gene: TRBV10-3
j_gene: TRBJ1-4
CDR3nt: TGTGCCATCAGTGCTAGAGAGGACAGGGGAGTAAAACTGTTTTTT
CDR3aa: CAISAREDRGVKLFF

d_gene: TRBD2
abundance: -
v_gene: TRBV30
j_gene: TRBJ2-3
CDR3nt: TGTGCCTGGAGAAGACATGGCGGGGGTACGCAGTATTTT
CDR3aa: CAWRRHGGGTQYF